This T cell receptor (beta chain) was captured in a study of T cell repertoires in aging, cancer and after chemotherapy. Across the study: The full dataset contained millions of TCR reads. Findings of the study overall: In each cancer cohort, median generation probability increased across chemotherapy, suggesting thymic output rebounded. No conclusions about immunological memory after chemotherapy can be drawn from the repertoire data.

Peripheral blood genomic DNA, not sorted cells or RNA, was the template. Rearranged V-D-J TRB sequences were amplified with a mixed TRB-A/B primer pool. TCRdb ran MiXCR on the multiplex PCR reads and lists one entry per CDR3 protein. The table has 7,300 or so distinct CDR3 sequences, approximately 49% seen once. This clonotype was detected a few times. Its antigen is currently unknown. Germline V CDR1 and CDR2: LNHDA, SQIVND (reference sequence). The CDR3 runs 13 residues. The V gene end was trimmed by 5 bases and the J gene end by 5 bases; junction bases not matched to a gene: 4. The chain is built from TRBV19 and TRBJ1-2; 8 bases align to TRBD1. Specimen: blood. This receptor was identified in a human donor with a solid tumor. CDR3 sequence: CASSPTGAYGYTF. The CDR3 DNA follows: TGTGCCAGTAGTCCGACAGGGGCGTATGGCTACACCTTC.